One and the same sample provided the 10 T cell receptor beta chains below, sequenced in a study of blood T cell repertoires in COVID-19. TCRdb's copy holds only in-frame clones and misses some; the assay was immunoSEQ multiplex PCR. Of approximately 260,000 clones in the sample, around 80% were seen once. Material for sequencing was peripheral blood. The receptors derive from a woman aged 40 to 50 with active or convalescent COVID-19.

The V and J genes are TRBV21-1 and TRBJ1-1. TRBV21-1 is reported as a pseudogene. The CDR3 has 17 amino acids. CDR3 in amino acids: CASSKVRRGPGGTEAFF. The CDR3 DNA sequence: TGTGCCAGCAGCAAGGTGAGAAGGGGCCCCGGGGGCACTGAAGCTTTCTTT.

J is TRBJ2-3 and V is TRBV11-2; no definite D call. The CDR3 covers 15 residues. Between the trimmed V and J ends, which lost 4 bases and 2 bases, there was a span of 13 bases. Per the germline V gene, CDR1 is SGHAT and CDR2 is FQNNGV. DNA for the CDR3: TGTGCCAGCAGCTCTTACGAGCTAGTCACAGATACGCAGTATTTT. Its protein is CASSSYELVTDTQYF. Variable domain in full (rest from reference TRBV11-2 and TRBJ2-3): EAGVAQSPRYKIIEKRQSVAFWCNPISGHATLYWYQQILGQGPKLLIQFQNNGVVDDSQLPKDRFSAERLKGVDSTLKIQPAKLEDSAVYLCASSSYELVTDTQYFGPGTRLTVL.

J is TRBJ2-1 and V is TRBV19; TRBD2 agrees at 14 bases. The V gene's germline CDR1 is LNHDA and CDR2 SQIVND (reference sequence). V lost 4 bases, J lost 9 bases, and 8 bases stayed unmatched. The CDR3 spans 16 residues. As DNA, the CDR3 is TGTGCCAGTAGTACCCGACTAGCGGGGGGGTTCGGTGAGCAGTTCTTC. This encodes CASSTRLAGGFGEQFF.

The rearrangement uses TRBV6-2 or TRBV6-3 and TRBJ2-5; TRBD2 aligns across 12 bases. The length of the CDR3 is 15 residues. Germline assignment: CDR1 MNHEY and CDR2 SVGEGT. Germline trimming cut 2 bases from V and 4 bases from J; bases unmatched to any gene: 2. CDR3 amino acids: CASSYGGLAGETQYF. For the CDR3, the DNA is TGTGCCAGCAGTTACGGGGGACTAGCGGGAGAGACCCAGTACTTC.

The chain uses TRBV11-3 and TRBJ2-2, with 9 bases matching TRBD1. The CDR3 is 14 amino acids. CDR1 is SGHNT and CDR2 is YENEEA in the germline V gene. V lost 6 bases and J lost 7; bases outside the gene matches: 6. CDR3 nucleotides: TGTGCCAGCAGGCGGGACAGGGCGGACGGGGAGCTGTTTTTT. It codes for CASRRDRADGELFF.

The V call is TRBV25-1, the J call TRBJ2-7, with 7 bases identical to TRBD1. This CDR3 contains 14 residues. J was trimmed by 2 bases and V by 6 bases; bases with no gene match: 7. The germline V gene encodes CDR1 MGHDK and CDR2 SYGVNS. CDR3 DNA sequence: TGTGCCAGCAGGGCTGGGGACAGCGCCTACGAGCAGTACTTC. Translated, it gives CASRAGDSAYEQYF.

The chain is built from TRBV27 and TRBJ1-1; D perhaps matches TRBD1 (6 bases). The germline V gene encodes CDR1 MNHEY and CDR2 SMNVEV (reference sequence). The germline V and J ends were trimmed by 6 bases and 4 bases, with 9 bases remaining between them. The CDR3 consists of 12 residues. As DNA, the CDR3 is TGTGCCAGCAGAGGGACAATCACTGAAGCTTTCTTT. Residues: CASRGTITEAFF.

The chain is built from TRBV7-3 and TRBJ2-3; D is perhaps TRBD2 (6 bases). With 0 bases removed from V and 1 base from J, the gap between germline ends came to 8 bases. From germline, CDR1 is SGHTA and CDR2 FQGTGA. The CDR3 is 15 amino acids. The CDR3 here is CASSLTGGGTDTQYF. As DNA, the CDR3 is TGTGCCAGCAGCTTAACCGGGGGAGGCACAGATACGCAGTATTTT.

Points on this clone: Other DNA sequences in the sample encode the same CDR3. This chain links TRBV6-6 with TRBJ2-7; maybe TRBD1 (6 bases). This CDR3 comprises 12 residues. The germline V gene has CDR1 MNHNY and CDR2 SVGAGI (reference sequence). V dropped 4 bases and J dropped 4 bases, with 8 bases sitting between them. The CDR3 sequence is CASSSDRYEQYV. As DNA, the CDR3 is TGTGCCAGCAGTTCCGACAGGTACGAGCAGTACGTC.

The count of this clone is one. The V call is TRBV18, the J call TRBJ1-2, with 7 bases matching TRBD1. The CDR3 loop spans 15 amino acids. Per the germline V gene, CDR1 is KGHSH and CDR2 is LQKENI. The trim removed 2 bases at V and 5 bases at J, leaving 8 bases unmatched. In nucleotides, the CDR3 is TGTGCCAGCTCACCAAGGGACAGCCCTCCTTATGGCTACACCTTC. The encoded protein is CASSPRDSPPYGYTF.